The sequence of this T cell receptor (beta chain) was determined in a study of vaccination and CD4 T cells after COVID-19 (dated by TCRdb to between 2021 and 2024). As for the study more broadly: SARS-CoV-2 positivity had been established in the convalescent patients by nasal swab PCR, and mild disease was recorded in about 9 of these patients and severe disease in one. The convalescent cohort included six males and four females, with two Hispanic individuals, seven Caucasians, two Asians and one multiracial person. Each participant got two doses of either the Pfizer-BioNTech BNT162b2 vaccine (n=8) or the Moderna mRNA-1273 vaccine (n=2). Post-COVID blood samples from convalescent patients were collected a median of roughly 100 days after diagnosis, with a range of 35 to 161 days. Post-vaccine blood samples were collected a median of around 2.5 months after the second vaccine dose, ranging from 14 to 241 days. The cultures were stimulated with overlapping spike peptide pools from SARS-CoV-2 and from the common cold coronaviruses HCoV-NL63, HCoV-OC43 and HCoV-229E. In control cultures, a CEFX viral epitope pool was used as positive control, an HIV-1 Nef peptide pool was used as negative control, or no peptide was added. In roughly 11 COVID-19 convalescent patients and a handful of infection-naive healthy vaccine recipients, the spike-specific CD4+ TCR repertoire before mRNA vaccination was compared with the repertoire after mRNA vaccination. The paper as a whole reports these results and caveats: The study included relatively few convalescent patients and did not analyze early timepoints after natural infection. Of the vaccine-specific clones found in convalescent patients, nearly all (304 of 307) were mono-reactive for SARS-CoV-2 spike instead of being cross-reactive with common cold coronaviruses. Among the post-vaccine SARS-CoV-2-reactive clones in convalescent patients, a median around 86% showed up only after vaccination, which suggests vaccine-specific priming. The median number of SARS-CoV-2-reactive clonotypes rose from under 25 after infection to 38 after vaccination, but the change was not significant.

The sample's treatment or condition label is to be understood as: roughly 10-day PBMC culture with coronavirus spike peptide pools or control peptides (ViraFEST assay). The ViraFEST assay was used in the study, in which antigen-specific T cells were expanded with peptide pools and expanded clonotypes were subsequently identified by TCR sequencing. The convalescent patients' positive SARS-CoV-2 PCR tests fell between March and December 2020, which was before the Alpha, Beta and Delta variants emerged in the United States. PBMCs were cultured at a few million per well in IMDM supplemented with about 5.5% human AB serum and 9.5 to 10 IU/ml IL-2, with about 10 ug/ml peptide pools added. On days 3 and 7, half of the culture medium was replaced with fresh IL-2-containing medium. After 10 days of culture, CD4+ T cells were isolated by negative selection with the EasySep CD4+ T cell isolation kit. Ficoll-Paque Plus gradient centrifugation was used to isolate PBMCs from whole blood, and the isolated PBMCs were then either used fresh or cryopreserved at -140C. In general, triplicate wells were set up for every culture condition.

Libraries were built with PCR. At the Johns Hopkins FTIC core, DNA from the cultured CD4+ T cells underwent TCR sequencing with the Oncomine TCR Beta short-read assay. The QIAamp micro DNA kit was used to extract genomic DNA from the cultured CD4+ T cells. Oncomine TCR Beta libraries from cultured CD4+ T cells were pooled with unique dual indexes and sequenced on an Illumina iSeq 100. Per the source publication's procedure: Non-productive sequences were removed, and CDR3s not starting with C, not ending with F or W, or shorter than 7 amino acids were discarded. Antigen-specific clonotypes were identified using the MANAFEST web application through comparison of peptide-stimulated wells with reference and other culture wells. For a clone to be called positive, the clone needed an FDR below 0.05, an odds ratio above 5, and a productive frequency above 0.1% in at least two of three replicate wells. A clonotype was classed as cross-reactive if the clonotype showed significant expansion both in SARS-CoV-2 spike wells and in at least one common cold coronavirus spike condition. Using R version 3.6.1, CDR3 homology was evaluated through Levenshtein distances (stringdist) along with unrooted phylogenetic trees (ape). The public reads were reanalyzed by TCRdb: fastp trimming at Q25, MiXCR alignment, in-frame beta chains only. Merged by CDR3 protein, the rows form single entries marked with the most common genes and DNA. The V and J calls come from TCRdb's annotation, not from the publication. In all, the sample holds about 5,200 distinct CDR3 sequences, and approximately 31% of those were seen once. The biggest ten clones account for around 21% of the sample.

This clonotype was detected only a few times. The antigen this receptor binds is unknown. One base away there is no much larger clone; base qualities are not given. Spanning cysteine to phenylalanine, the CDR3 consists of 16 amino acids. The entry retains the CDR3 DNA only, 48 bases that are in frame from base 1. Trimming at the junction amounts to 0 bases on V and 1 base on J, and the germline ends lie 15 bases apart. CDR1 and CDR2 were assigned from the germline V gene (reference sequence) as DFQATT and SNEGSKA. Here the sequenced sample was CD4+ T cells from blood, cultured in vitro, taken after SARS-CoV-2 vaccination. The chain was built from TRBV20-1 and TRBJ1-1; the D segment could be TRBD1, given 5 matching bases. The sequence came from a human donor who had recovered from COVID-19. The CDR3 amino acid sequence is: CSARDQAGRWNTEAFF. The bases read TGCAGTGCTAGAGATCAGGCAGGGAGGTGGAACACTGAAGCTTTCTTT.